The sequence of this T cell receptor beta chain was determined in a study of lymphopenia after photon versus proton radiotherapy. After removal of 4 bases from V and 5 bases from J, the junction contained 8 bases not matched to a gene. CDR3 length: 15 residues. Germline V gene sequence: CDR1 SEHNR, CDR2 FQNEAQ (reference sequence). Study findings and constraints: Photon-treated patients lost naive T cells and TCR diversity; proton-treated stayed stable. Better survival with proton therapy was suggested as possible, not demonstrated. Larger post-nadir TCR diversity loss correlated inversely with survival in deceased patients. After lymphocyte nadir, photon-treated repertoires showed oligoclonal expansion, especially CD8+ Temra.

Method: immunoSEQ multiplex PCR; TCRdb's copy keeps in-frame clones and lacks some. The sample lists fewer than 70,000 clones, about nine tenths seen once, with 11% in the top ten. Note on this clone: Its matching antigen is unknown.

The chain recombines TRBV7-9 with TRBJ1-1; TRBD1 agrees at 9 bases. This clonotype originated in a man aged 80 or over with esophageal cancer. This sample comprised peripheral blood, obtained from a patient treated with proton-based radiotherapy. CDR3 sequence reads: CASSSLGQGGTEAFF. CDR3 sequence (DNA): TGTGCCAGCAGCTCGTTGGGACAGGGTGGAACTGAAGCTTTCTTT.